This T cell receptor (beta chain) was sequenced in a study of blood T cells in healthy people across ages. General study findings and limits: Diversity of TCR beta per million T cells declined in a roughly linear way with age.

The CDR3 runs to 14 residues. Trimming removed 5 bases from V and 7 bases from J; junction bases left unmatched: 5. The V gene's germline CDR1 is SGHAT and CDR2 FQNNGV. With regard to this clonotype: Its antigen is unknown.

A second PCR, run for about 7 to 11 cycles, used a sample-barcoded 5' primer plus a J-beta primer mix. A template-switch adaptor containing 12 random nucleotides labeled each cDNA molecule. TCRdb re-called the 5' RACE reads with MiXCR, one entry per CDR3 protein. The sample lists over 950,000 distinct CDR3 sequences, roughly 51% occurring once. This rearrangement joins TRBV11-2 to TRBJ2-1; 10 bases agree with TRBD2. The sequenced sample was blood. The receptor comes from a woman aged 60 to 75 in good health. In DNA form, the CDR3 reads TGTGCCAGCAGCCTAGCGGGAGAGGTAAATGAGCAGTTCTTC. Translating it yields CASSLAGEVNEQFF.